The 16 T cell receptor beta chains listed next were all sequenced from one sample in a study. One entry per CDR3 protein results from TCRdb running MiXCR on the 5' RACE reads. The data contain about 64,000 distinct CDR3 sequences, around a fifth of them singletons. The material sequenced was memory CD4+ T cells sorted from a lymph node. This sample's subset: memory CD4+ T cells, CD4+CD45RO+CD25-. These receptors all come from a female donor with breast cancer.

This rearrangement joins TRBV7-2 to TRBJ2-5; maybe TRBD1 (5 bases). V was shortened by 1 base and J by 4 bases, with 10 bases between the two germline ends. The CDR3 contains 14 residues. Germline CDR1 is SGHTA and CDR2 is FQGNSA. The CDR3 sequence: CASSLGFQGETQYF. The CDR3 bases are TGTGCCAGCAGCTTAGGATTTCAGGGAGAGACCCAGTACTTC.

V gene TRBV9 combines with J gene TRBJ2-3; unclear D gene. V was cut by 2 bases and J by 4 bases, with 8 bases left in between. Germline V gene sequence: CDR1 SGDLS, CDR2 YYNGEE. This CDR3 has 13 residues. The CDR3, as DNA: TGTGCCAGCAGCGTGGGGATCCCAGATACGCAGTATTTT. This codes for CASSVGIPDTQYF.

Concerning this clonotype: Germline and junction disagree at one end, which may indicate a read error. The rearrangement uses TRBV3-1 and TRBJ2-7; unclear D gene. The CDR3 totals 16 residues. The germline gives CDR1 LGHDT, CDR2 YNNKEL (reference sequence). The CDR3: CANSQAPPGLSYEQYF. As DNA, the CDR3 is TGTGCCAACAGCCAGGCTCCCCCTGGGCTCTCCTACGAGCAGTACTTC.

J is TRBJ2-7 and V is TRBV18; D may be TRBD2 (6 bases). The CDR3 is 15 amino acids. The germline V gene has CDR1 KGHSH and CDR2 LQKENI. V lost 3 bases and J 3 bases, leaving 15 bases between the germline ends. CDR3 sequence (DNA): TGTGCCAGCTCACCCGAAGGATTCGGGGGCTACGAGCAGTACTTC. As protein: CASSPEGFGGYEQYF.

As regards this clonotype: This is likely a read error, given that the CDR3 carries no conserved phenylalanine or tryptophan at its end. The CDR3 reads CASSLPTGGSGSDTQYL. The DNA for the CDR3 is TGTGCCAGCAGCCTCCCCACAGGGGGATCGGGGTCAGATACGCAGTATCTT. The genes are TRBV7-2 and TRBJ2-3; TRBD1 agrees at 8 bases. CDR1 SGHTA and CDR2 FQGNSA come from the germline V gene. The trim removed 5 bases at V and 4 bases at J, leaving 14 bases unmatched. The CDR3 totals 17 residues.

This clonotype was picked up many times. In DNA form, the CDR3 reads TGCGCCAGCAGCCCGGACTCCGGACTAGCGGACGGGGAGCTGTTTTTT. This encodes CASSPDSGLADGELFF. The rearrangement uses TRBV5-1 and TRBJ2-2, with 10 bases aligning to TRBD2. Germline lookup yields CDR1 SGHRS and CDR2 YFSETQ. After removal of 4 bases from V and 7 bases from J, the junction contained 10 bases not matched to a gene. This CDR3 region has 16 residues. Variable domain in full (rest from reference TRBV5-1 and TRBJ2-2): KAGVTQTPRYLIKTRGQQVTLSCSPISGHRSVSWYQQTPGQGLQFLFEYFSETQRNKGNFPGRFSGRQFSNSRSEMNVSTLELGDSALYLCASSPDSGLADGELFFGEGSRLTVL.

This clonotype was counted many times. The chain employs TRBV6-5 and TRBJ2-7; 7 nucleotides line up with TRBD1. Trimming at V came to 4 bases and at J to 0 bases, leaving 9 bases not matched to a gene. This CDR3 contains 16 residues. CDR1 is MNHEY and CDR2 is SVGAGI in the germline V gene. This chain's CDR3 is CASSSKNRGISYEQYF. CDR3 nucleotides: TGTGCCAGCAGTTCCAAAAACAGGGGTATCTCCTACGAGCAGTACTTC.

Remarks on this clonotype: Sequence at one end of the junction differs from germline and may be a read error. The V and J genes are TRBV5-1 and TRBJ2-3; D not certain. This CDR3 contains 15 residues. Per the germline V gene, CDR1 is SGHRS and CDR2 is YFSETQ. CDR3 bases: TGCGCCAGCAGCTTGGCTACGACAAGCACAGATACGCAGTGTTTT. This encodes CASSLATTSTDTQCF.

This clonotype has a handful of counts. This chain links TRBV2 with TRBJ2-5; D is undetermined. This CDR3 is built from 12 residues. CDR1 and CDR2 from the germline V gene are SNHLY and FYNNEI. Trimming cost V 8 bases and J 3 bases, with 10 bases left between them. The CDR3 loop is CASGRGEETQYF. The CDR3 DNA reads TGTGCCAGCGGTAGAGGAGAAGAGACCCAGTACTTC.

This rearrangement joins TRBV20-1 to TRBJ2-3, with 10 bases identical to TRBD2. The CDR3 is 17 amino acids. CDR1 and CDR2 from the germline V gene are DFQATT and SNEGSKA (reference sequence). Trimming took 5 bases from V and 0 from J; bases not matched to a gene: 11. This CDR3 reads CSASRTSGHVSTDTQYF. Written as DNA, the CDR3 is TGCAGTGCTTCTCGGACTAGCGGCCACGTTAGCACAGATACGCAGTATTTT.

At least ten counts were recorded for this clonotype. This chain uses TRBV7-2 with TRBJ1-1; D is undetermined. Trimming removed 5 bases at V and 4 bases at J, with 17 bases between. The CDR3 extends over 15 amino acids. CDR1 is SGHTA, CDR2 FQGNSA, per germline. CDR3 nucleotide sequence: TGTGCCAGCAGCACCGGGCCTTCGAGGGTCACTGAAGCTTTCTTT. Its translation: CASSTGPSRVTEAFF.

The chain combines TRBV6-1 with TRBJ1-1, with 7 bases fitting TRBD1. The germline CDR1 and CDR2 sequences are MNHNS and SASEGT. This CDR3 contains 16 residues. V shed 4 bases and J 4 bases; nucleotides not matched to a gene: 12. CDR3 residues: CASSVRLRQGGTEAFF. The CDR3 region has the DNA TGTGCCAGCAGTGTAAGGTTACGACAGGGCGGCACTGAAGCTTTCTTT.

The chain carries TRBV4-3 and TRBJ1-3; D not resolved. Germline V lookup: CDR1 LGHNA, CDR2 YSLEER. The CDR3 runs 14 residues. V was clipped by 0 bases and J by 8 bases, with 11 bases between them. CDR3 region: CASSQDLGADTIYF. The CDR3 DNA follows: TGCGCCAGCAGCCAAGATCTTGGTGCGGACACCATATATTTT.

DNA for the CDR3: TGTGCCAGCAGCCCACGACAGGGGGCGGGAAACATTCAGTACTTC. Protein product: CASSPRQGAGNIQYF. The gene calls are TRBV9 and TRBJ2-4; 10 nucleotides line up with TRBD1. The J segment lost 6 bases and the V segment lost 4 bases, leaving 7 bases of the junction unmatched. The germline gives CDR1 SGDLS, CDR2 YYNGEE. The CDR3 contains 15 residues.

This sequence joins TRBV5-1 and TRBJ1-5, with D possibly matching TRBD1 (5 bases). Between the trimmed V and J ends, which lost 3 bases and 4 bases, there was a span of 8 bases. CDR3 length equals 13 residues. Germline V gives CDR1 SGHRS, CDR2 YFSETQ. Here the CDR3 reads CASSWDLNQPQHF. CDR3 nucleotides: TGCGCCAGCAGCTGGGACCTTAATCAGCCCCAGCATTTT. Full variable domain (rest looked up from reference TRBV5-1 and TRBJ1-5): KAGVTQTPRYLIKTRGQQVTLSCSPISGHRSVSWYQQTPGQGLQFLFEYFSETQRNKGNFPGRFSGRQFSNSRSEMNVSTLELGDSALYLCASSWDLNQPQHFGDGTRLSIL.

This clonotype was recorded once. A much larger clonotype is one base distant, so this may be a read error. The gene calls are TRBV7-2 and TRBJ2-3, with 12 positions matching TRBD2. The V gene end was trimmed by 8 bases and the J gene end by 5 bases; junction bases not matched to a gene: 8. This CDR3 contains 15 residues. Germline V gene lookup returns CDR1 SGHTA and CDR2 FQGNSA. The chain's CDR3 is CASSLAGGGGDTQYF. DNA for the CDR3: TGTGCCAGCTCACTAGCGGGAGGCGGGGGAGATACGCAGTATTTT.